The source of this T cell receptor beta chain is a study of Ad26.COV2.S vaccination and SARS-CoV-2 variants (dated by TCRdb to the early 2020s). About the study as a whole: Vaccine-arm donors were drawn from COV1001, a multicentre, randomized, double-blind, placebo-controlled phase I-IIa trial of Ad26.COV2.S in healthy adults. Ad26.COV2.S was administered intramuscularly at a dose of 5x10^10 or 1x10^11 viral particles, either as one shot or as two shots given 56 days apart. Sequencing of the TCRbeta repertoire served to evaluate the specificity and breadth of SARS-CoV-2-reactive T cell receptors following Ad26.COV2.S vaccination. A total of roughly 30 samples were included in the TCR-sequenced set, comprising around 19 Ad26.COV2.S vaccine recipients, 5 placebo recipients and 8 SARS-CoV-2 convalescent individuals. Trial participants were randomized into five groups of five, in which low-dose or high-dose Ad26.COV2.S was given once or twice, or placebo was given on both occasions. Blinding of investigators to trial group allocation was maintained during experiments and outcome assessment.

A note on this clone: The antigen it binds to is not known. Qualities for individual bases were not recorded, and no much larger clone is one base off.

Study-wide conclusions, independent of this receptor: Comparing responses between vaccine doses or regimens was not something the study was powered to do. Vaccine and placebo recipients had comparable non-spike TCR breadth, which fits with the vaccine containing only spike. According to the authors, total T cell responses may have been underestimated by the TCR breadth and depth analyses. Compared with placebo recipients, Ad26.COV2.S recipients showed higher spike-specific TCR breadth (P = 0.0014). After vaccination, substantial breadth of spike-specific CD8+ and CD4+ T cell responses was reported.

The immunoSEQ Assay was the method used to sequence TCRbeta CDR3 regions. After extraction, genomic DNA underwent amplification by bias-controlled multiplex PCR, followed by high-throughput sequencing. The original pipeline was this. To quantify the absolute abundance of every unique TCRbeta CDR3 region, sequences were collapsed and filtered. T cell fraction was estimated by normalizing TCRbeta template counts to usable DNA, with usable DNA measured through amplification of reference genes found in all nucleated cells. Repertoire TCRs were annotated as SARS-CoV-2-specific when V gene, CDR3 amino acid sequence and J gene were exactly matched to a known reactive TCR set. The reference SARS-CoV-2 TCR set was obtained from MIRA and was filtered for enrichment in COVID-19-positive ImmuneCODE repertoires, whereby public or cross-reactive TCRs were removed. Based on the MIRA antigens, annotated TCRs were further analysed at the level of specific ORF or position within ORF. Depth was the summed frequency of annotated unique rearrangements, while breadth was defined as annotated unique rearrangements over total unique productive rearrangements. Two-sided Wilcoxon rank-sum tests were applied when comparing TCR breadth between groups. The table comes from immuneACCESS by way of TCRdb, which keeps in-frame sequences with V and J called. Part of the clones is missing from these tables; in studies checked, under half for an unresolved V gene and the rest for unknown reasons. V and J calls and clone size are those listed in that table; D and trimming were worked out from the DNA. The sample table contains around 450,000 clones; only one count was recorded for nearly 90% of them. The ten most abundant clones make up 1.5% to 2% of the sample.

The treatment or condition label, as the study defines it: roughly 18 received Ad26.COV2.S at low or high dose, single or two shots; about 5 received placebo; per-sample allocation not given. For vaccine and placebo recipients, repertoires were sequenced using samples collected on day 63 after the first injection. Between 29 July and 7 August 2020, Cohort 1b enrolled around 25 adults aged 18-55 years at one site in Boston, USA. Ad26.COV2.S consisted of a replication-incompetent adenovirus type 26 vector by which a prefusion-stabilized SARS-CoV-2 spike protein from the original Wuhan strain was expressed. The starting material was peripheral blood, obtained in a trial of Ad26.COV2.S vaccine versus placebo. The sequence was collected from a person between 18 and 65 years old who received the Ad26.COV2.S COVID-19 vaccine or a placebo.

This receptor has the CDR3 CASSLQGGDTEAFF. In nucleotides, the sequence is TGTGCCAGCAGCCTTCAGGGGGGAGACACTGAAGCTTTCTTT. The sequence links TRBV9 to TRBJ1-1, with TRBD1 matching 7 junction bases. V ends up 4 bases short and J 3 bases short, with an unmatched junction base count of 6. Based on the germline V gene, the CDR1 and CDR2 sequences are SGDLS and YYNGEE. From cysteine to phenylalanine, the CDR3 is 14 amino acids long. Only the CDR3 region is kept as DNA, spanning 42 bases read in frame from base 1.